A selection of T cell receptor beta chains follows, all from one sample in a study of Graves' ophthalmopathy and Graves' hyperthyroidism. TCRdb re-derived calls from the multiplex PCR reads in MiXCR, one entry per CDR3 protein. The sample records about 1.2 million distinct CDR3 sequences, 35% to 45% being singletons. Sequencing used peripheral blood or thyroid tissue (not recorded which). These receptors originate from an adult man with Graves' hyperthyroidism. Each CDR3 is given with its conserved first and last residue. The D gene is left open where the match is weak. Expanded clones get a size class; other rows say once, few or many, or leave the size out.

CDR3aa: CASSLESEAFF
CDR3nt: TGTGCCAGCAGCTTGGAGTCAGAAGCTTTCTTT
j_gene: TRBJ1-1
d_gene: NA
v_gene: TRBV5-5
abundance: many

CDR3aa: CASSNYDGQTEAFF
CDR3nt: TGCGCCAGCAGCAACTACGACGGCCAGACTGAAGCTTTCTTT
j_gene: TRBJ1-1
d_gene: NA
v_gene: TRBV4-1
abundance: many

CDR3aa: CASSPKREWYEQYF
CDR3nt: TGTGCCAGCAGTCCCAAGCGGGAGTGGTACGAGCAGTACTTC
j_gene: TRBJ2-7
d_gene: TRBD2
v_gene: TRBV27
abundance: once

CDR3aa: CSAGSGSNSGNTIYF
CDR3nt: TGCAGTGCTGGGTCGGGGTCGAACTCTGGAAACACCATATATTTT
j_gene: TRBJ1-3
d_gene: NA
v_gene: TRBV20-1
abundance: many

CDR3aa: CASSTIRGVGTEAFF
CDR3nt: TGTGCCAGCAGCACCATCAGGGGCGTGGGCACTGAAGCTTTCTTT
j_gene: TRBJ1-1
d_gene: NA
v_gene: TRBV11-2
abundance: many

CDR3aa: CASSWSRTQGGYTF
CDR3nt: TGCGCCAGCAGCTGGAGCCGGACACAGGGCGGCTACACCTTC
j_gene: TRBJ1-2
d_gene: NA
v_gene: TRBV5-1
abundance: NA

CDR3aa: CASPGEGARHEKLFF
CDR3nt: TGTGCCAGCCCTGGCGAGGGGGCGAGGCATGAAAAACTGTTTTTT
j_gene: TRBJ1-4
d_gene: TRBD1
v_gene: TRBV7-9
abundance: NA

CDR3aa: CASSRDRSSSYNSPLHF
CDR3nt: TGTGCCAGCAGCCGCGACAGGTCGAGCTCCTATAATTCACCCCTCCACTTT
j_gene: TRBJ1-6
d_gene: NA
v_gene: TRBV14
abundance: few

CDR3aa: CASSFIGGTEAFF
CDR3nt: TGTGCCAGCAGTTTTATTGGGGGAACTGAAGCTTTCTTT
j_gene: TRBJ1-1
d_gene: NA
v_gene: TRBV12-3/TRBV12-4
abundance: NA

CDR3aa: CASSFRTASSYNSPLHF
CDR3nt: TGTGCCAGCAGCTTCCGGACAGCTAGCTCCTATAATTCACCCCTCCACTTT
j_gene: TRBJ1-6
d_gene: NA
v_gene: TRBV11-2
abundance: NA

CDR3aa: CASSYSLLADAYEQYF
CDR3nt: TGTGCCAGCAGTTACTCGTTACTAGCGGATGCCTACGAGCAGTACTTC
j_gene: TRBJ2-7
d_gene: TRBD2
v_gene: TRBV25-1
abundance: few

CDR3aa: CASTRHRGAFF
CDR3nt: TGTGCCAGCACCCGACACCGGGGGGCTTTCTTT
j_gene: TRBJ1-1
d_gene: NA
v_gene: TRBV2
abundance: many

CDR3aa: CASSGYGSHYEQYF
CDR3nt: TGTGCCAGCAGCGGATACGGGAGTCACTACGAGCAGTACTTC
j_gene: TRBJ2-7
d_gene: NA
v_gene: TRBV5-6
abundance: few

CDR3aa: CASSFSQGVGVYGYTF
CDR3nt: TGTGCCAGCAGCTTTTCGCAGGGTGTGGGGGTCTATGGCTACACCTTC
j_gene: TRBJ1-2
d_gene: NA
v_gene: TRBV12-3/TRBV12-4
abundance: NA

CDR3aa: CASSIRGQNYYEQYF
CDR3nt: TGTGCCAGCAGCATACGGGGACAGAACTACTACGAGCAGTACTTC
j_gene: TRBJ2-7
d_gene: TRBD1
v_gene: TRBV7-2
abundance: many

CDR3aa: CASSLKAGGTEAFF
CDR3nt: TGTGCCAGCAGCTTAAAGGCAGGAGGGACTGAAGCTTTCTTT
j_gene: TRBJ1-1
d_gene: NA
v_gene: TRBV7-3
abundance: many

CDR3aa: CASSLEGAENEKLFF
CDR3nt: TGCGCCAGCAGCTTGGAGGGGGCTGAGAATGAAAAACTGTTTTTT
j_gene: TRBJ1-4
d_gene: TRBD1
v_gene: TRBV5-1
abundance: many

CDR3aa: CSASRGPGQNQPQHF
CDR3nt: TGCAGTGCTAGTCGGGGGCCGGGACAGAATCAGCCCCAGCATTTT
j_gene: TRBJ1-5
d_gene: TRBD1
v_gene: TRBV20-1
abundance: NA

CDR3aa: CASSYSDGGYGYTF
CDR3nt: TGTGCCAGCAGTTACTCGGACGGAGGCTATGGCTACACCTTC
j_gene: TRBJ1-2
d_gene: NA
v_gene: TRBV6-5
abundance: NA

CDR3aa: CASSKGQTNTEAFF
CDR3nt: TGTGCCAGCAGTAAGGGACAGACGAACACTGAAGCTTTCTTT
j_gene: TRBJ1-1
d_gene: TRBD1
v_gene: TRBV10-3
abundance: NA

CDR3aa: CAISDRTGSYEQYF
CDR3nt: TGTGCCATCAGTGACAGGACAGGGTCCTACGAGCAGTACTTC
j_gene: TRBJ2-7
d_gene: TRBD1
v_gene: TRBV10-3
abundance: NA

CDR3aa: CSASGGGFVGEQYF
CDR3nt: TGCAGTGCTAGCGGCGGGGGCTTCGTGGGTGAGCAGTACTTC
j_gene: TRBJ2-5
d_gene: NA
v_gene: TRBV20-1
abundance: NA

CDR3aa: CASSFLGRDSPLHF
CDR3nt: TGTGCCAGCAGCTTCTTGGGAAGAGATTCACCCCTCCACTTT
j_gene: TRBJ1-6
d_gene: NA
v_gene: TRBV7-2
abundance: many

CDR3aa: CASSQGAGSVTQYF
CDR3nt: TGCGCCAGCAGCCAAGGGGCAGGGAGCGTGACCCAGTACTTC
j_gene: TRBJ2-5
d_gene: NA
v_gene: TRBV4-3
abundance: few

CDR3aa: CASSLPTGWQETQYF
CDR3nt: TGTGCCAGCAGCTTACCTACAGGATGGCAAGAGACCCAGTACTTC
j_gene: TRBJ2-5
d_gene: NA
v_gene: TRBV11-2
abundance: many

CDR3aa: CASSLQENGEQYF
CDR3nt: TGTGCCAGCAGCTTACAGGAGAACGGCGAGCAGTACTTC
j_gene: TRBJ2-7
d_gene: NA
v_gene: TRBV5-5
abundance: few

CDR3aa: CASTQDWNTEAFF
CDR3nt: TGTGCCAGCACTCAAGACTGGAACACTGAAGCTTTCTTT
j_gene: TRBJ1-1
d_gene: NA
v_gene: TRBV2
abundance: NA

CDR3aa: CASSREGATQETQYF
CDR3nt: TGTGCCAGCAGCCGGGAGGGGGCGACCCAAGAGACCCAGTACTTC
j_gene: TRBJ2-5
d_gene: NA
v_gene: TRBV5-5
abundance: many

CDR3aa: CSVIPGGGYEQYF
CDR3nt: TGCAGCGTGATCCCGGGGGGAGGCTACGAGCAGTACTTC
j_gene: TRBJ2-7
d_gene: TRBD2
v_gene: TRBV29-1
abundance: NA

CDR3aa: CASRGLDPYEQYF
CDR3nt: TGTGCCAGCCGGGGACTAGACCCCTACGAGCAGTACTTC
j_gene: TRBJ2-7
d_gene: TRBD2
v_gene: TRBV10-3
abundance: NA

CDR3aa: CASSDYNTGELFF
CDR3nt: TGCGCCAGCAGTGATTACAACACCGGGGAGCTGTTTTTT
j_gene: TRBJ2-2
d_gene: NA
v_gene: TRBV10-2
abundance: many

CDR3aa: CASSLVRTSSYEQYF
CDR3nt: TGTGCCAGCAGCTTAGTGCGAACTAGCTCCTACGAGCAGTACTTC
j_gene: TRBJ2-7
d_gene: NA
v_gene: TRBV11-1
abundance: few

CDR3aa: CASSLNAGHLQETQYF
CDR3nt: TGTGCCAGCAGCTTAAATGCGGGACACCTCCAAGAGACCCAGTACTTC
j_gene: TRBJ2-5
d_gene: NA
v_gene: TRBV7-3
abundance: few

CDR3aa: CASSFDRSLLDTEAFF
CDR3nt: TGTGCCAGCAGCTTCGACAGATCTCTCCTTGACACTGAAGCTTTCTTT
j_gene: TRBJ1-1
d_gene: NA
v_gene: TRBV5-6
abundance: NA

CDR3aa: CSSRSGIQETQYF
CDR3nt: TGCAGCTCCCGTAGCGGGATCCAAGAGACCCAGTACTTC
j_gene: TRBJ2-5
d_gene: TRBD2
v_gene: TRBV29-1
abundance: NA

CDR3aa: CASSFVRVGGYTF
CDR3nt: TGTGCCAGCAGTTTCGTCAGGGTCGGTGGCTACACCTTC
j_gene: TRBJ1-2
d_gene: NA
v_gene: TRBV2
abundance: NA

CDR3aa: CASSLRGQGSSPLHF
CDR3nt: TGTGCCAGCAGCTTAAGGGGACAGGGGAGCTCACCCCTCCACTTT
j_gene: TRBJ1-6
d_gene: TRBD1
v_gene: TRBV7-3
abundance: NA

CDR3aa: CATSDRGTGFYEQYF
CDR3nt: TGTGCCACCAGCGACAGGGGGACAGGGTTTTACGAGCAGTACTTC
j_gene: TRBJ2-7
d_gene: TRBD1
v_gene: TRBV15
abundance: many

CDR3aa: CASSQPRAGDNEQFF
CDR3nt: TGCGCCAGCAGCCAACCAAGAGCGGGGGACAATGAGCAGTTCTTC
j_gene: TRBJ2-1
d_gene: TRBD2
v_gene: TRBV5-1
abundance: NA

CDR3aa: CASSPGGHSGETPYEQYF
CDR3nt: TGTGCCAGCAGTCCCGGCGGCCATTCAGGGGAAACACCCTACGAGCAGTACTTC
j_gene: TRBJ2-7
d_gene: NA
v_gene: TRBV28
abundance: NA

CDR3aa: CASSSGRLWETQYF
CDR3nt: TGTGCCAGCAGCTCAGGACGGTTGTGGGAGACCCAGTACTTC
j_gene: TRBJ2-5
d_gene: NA
v_gene: TRBV11-1
abundance: many